This T cell receptor beta chain was identified during a study of cytomegalovirus exposure and HLA in healthy donors. Overall study findings and caveats: Subsequent analysis showed first-cohort TCR clusters tending to co-occur in 120 validation repertoires.

Germline CDR1 SNHLY, CDR2 FYNNEI. Between the trimmed V and J ends, which lost 3 bases and 3 bases, there was a span of 3 bases. CDR3 length: 12 amino acids. While the first cohort had 600 to 850 subjects, the donors belonged to the separate validation cohort of roughly 130 subjects. Note on this clone: The antigen is undetermined.

Measured with immunoSEQ multiplex PCR; TCRdb has only the in-frame clones, and not every one. The sample gives some 190,000 clones, around nine tenths of which show up once; about 7.7% is in the top ten. The sample consisted of PBMCs. The TCR sequence derives from a man aged 25 to 40 in good health and CMV-seropositive. The chain employs TRBV2 and TRBJ1-5; D is unresolved. The CDR3 region has the DNA TGTGCCAGCAGTGAGAACAATCAGCCCCAGCATTTT. This sequence encodes CASSENNQPQHF.